This T cell receptor (beta chain) was retrieved from a study of blood T cell repertoires in COVID-19. Study context: Samples of COVID-19 (acute and convalescent) were obtained from the United States, Italy and Spain. Nucleic acid was either cDNA or gDNA, and it came from T cells, B-cell-depleted T cells, or PBMCs.

It was during active infection that Seattle patients were enrolled and then longitudinally followed. In the study's own analysis: From reference gene primer amplification, estimates of nucleated cell counts were derived. Profiling relied on immunoSEQ multiplex PCR, and the TCRdb table lists in-frame clones only, not all of them. V, J and clone size are those of that table, while D and trimming were read from the DNA. The sample lists around 430,000 clones; approximately 89% were seen once. This clone has a single count. The CDR3 covers 14 residues. Germline V gene lookup returns CDR1 SGHRS and CDR2 YFSETQ. The V end was cut by 1 base, the J end by 6 bases, with 12 bases between.

Specimen: peripheral blood. The J gene is TRBJ2-3, the V gene TRBV5-1; D not resolved. This TCR was recovered from a woman aged 45-59 years with COVID-19, enrolled during active disease. The CDR3 DNA is TGCGCCAGCAGCTTGCTTGGAGTGAGGGATACGCAGTATTTT. Translation gives CASSLLGVRDTQYF.